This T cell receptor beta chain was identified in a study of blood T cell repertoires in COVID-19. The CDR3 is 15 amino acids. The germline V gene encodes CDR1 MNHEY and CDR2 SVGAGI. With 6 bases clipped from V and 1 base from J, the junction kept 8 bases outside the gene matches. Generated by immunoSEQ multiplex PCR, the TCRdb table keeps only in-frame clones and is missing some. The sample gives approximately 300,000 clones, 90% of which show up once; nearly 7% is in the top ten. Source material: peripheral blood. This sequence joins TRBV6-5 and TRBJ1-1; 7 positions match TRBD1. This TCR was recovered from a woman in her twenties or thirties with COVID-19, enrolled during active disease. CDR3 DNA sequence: TGTGCCAGCAGCCCCGGCGGACAGGAGAACACTGAAGCTTTCTTT. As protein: CASSPGGQENTEAFF.